Following are 19 T cell receptor beta chains from one sample sequenced in a study of vaccination and CD4 T cells after COVID-19. Treatment indicated: roughly 10-day PBMC culture with coronavirus spike peptide pools or control peptides (ViraFEST assay). The antigens for these receptors are not known. The study sequenced cultured CD4+ T cell DNA using the Oncomine TCR Beta short-read assay. TCRdb itself ran the PCR reads through MiXCR, one entry per CDR3 protein. The sample records tens of thousands of distinct CDR3 sequences, roughly two thirds being singletons. The sample was CD4+ T cells from blood, cultured in vitro, taken after SARS-CoV-2 vaccination. Every receptor here comes from a human donor who received a COVID-19 vaccine.

The V and J genes are TRBV7-9 and TRBJ1-6, with D maybe TRBD1 (5 bases). The CDR3 length is 14 residues. The ends were cut back, 4 bases at V and 8 bases at J, with 12 bases in the middle. Germline lookup yields CDR1 SEHNR and CDR2 FQNEAQ (reference sequence). Here the CDR3 reads CASSSHRQYSPLHF. The CDR3 DNA is TGTGCCAGCAGCTCACACCGACAGTATTCACCCCTCCACTTT.

This clonotype was observed a few times. The J gene is TRBJ1-2, the V gene TRBV15, with 9 bases fitting TRBD1. J lost 2 bases, V lost 0 bases, and 13 bases had no gene match. Germline V gene data show CDR1 as LNHNV and CDR2 as YYDKDF (reference sequence). This CDR3 has 19 amino acids. CDR3 sequence reads: CATSRDWLTGGTKNYGYTF. The CDR3 DNA sequence: TGTGCCACCAGCAGAGATTGGTTGACAGGGGGAACTAAAAACTATGGCTACACCTTC.

This clonotype has only one observation. The gene calls are TRBV10-3 and TRBJ2-7, with 7 positions matching TRBD1. From germline, CDR1 is ENHRY and CDR2 SYGVKD. V trimming: 3 bases; J trimming: 5 bases; junction bases outside the gene matches: 7. This CDR3 has 14 residues. The CDR3 DNA reads TGTGCCATCAGTGAACAGGGGATGGATGACGAGCAGTACTTC. It specifies CAISEQGMDDEQYF.

This clonotype was seen a handful of times. The V and J genes are TRBV6-1 and TRBJ1-5, with a weak D call TRBD1 (6 bases). The V end was cut by 2 bases, the J end by 2 bases, with 16 bases between. The CDR3 is 17 residues long. CDR1 and CDR2 (germline): MNHNS, SASEGT. CDR3 in amino acids: CASSESAGAEGNQPQHF. The CDR3 DNA sequence: TGTGCCAGCAGTGAATCTGCAGGGGCGGAGGGCAATCAGCCCCAGCATTTT.

In nucleotides, the CDR3 is TGTGCCTGGTCCTCGGCCATTGCGGCCAGCACAGATACGCAGTATTTT. Translating it yields CAWSSAIAASTDTQYF. The V and J genes are TRBV30 and TRBJ2-3; no firm D call. The V and J ends lost 5 bases and 0 bases respectively, with 18 bases between them. CDR1 is GTSNPN, CDR2 SVGIG, per germline (reference sequence). CDR3 size: 16 residues. The variable domain in full, completed from reference TRBV30 and TRBJ2-3, reads SQTIHQWPATLVQPVGSPLSLECTVEGTSNPNLYWYRQAAGRGLQLLFYSVGIGQISSEVPQNLSASRPQDRQFILSSKKLLLSDSGFYLCAWSSAIAASTDTQYFGPGTRLTVL.

V is TRBV24-1 and J is TRBJ1-5, with D perhaps matching TRBD1 (6 bases). The CDR3 spans 16 residues. Trimming stripped 1 base from V and 2 bases from J, with 11 bases between. Germline-derived CDR1 and CDR2 are KGHDR and SFDVKD. This chain's CDR3 is CATSDLQGVGNQPQHF. CDR3 in DNA: TGTGCCACCAGTGATTTACAGGGTGTCGGCAATCAGCCCCAGCATTTT.

This chain uses TRBV23-1 with TRBJ2-1; maybe TRBD1 (5 bases). TRBV23-1 is an open reading frame whose function is uncertain. The CDR3 has 16 amino acids. Trimming took 4 bases from V and 2 from J, leaving 15 bases between them. In DNA, the CDR3 is TGCGCCAGCAGTCTCAGTAGCAGGGAACCCTACAATGAGCAGTTCTTC. Protein: CASSLSSREPYNEQFF.

This clonotype was observed a handful of times. The gene calls are TRBV20-1 and TRBJ2-3; TRBD1 matches 8 bases. The CDR3 has 18 amino acids. Germline V CDR1 and CDR2: DFQATT, SNEGSKA (reference sequence). The V segment lost 2 bases and the J segment 2 bases; nucleotides outside the gene matches: 15. Here the CDR3 DNA reads TGCAGTGCTAGAAGCCCCCTTTGGACAGGGAGAGACACAGATACGCAGTATTTT. Its translation: CSARSPLWTGRDTDTQYF.

A few counts support this clonotype. V gene TRBV19 combines with J gene TRBJ1-2; TRBD1 matches 8 bases. The CDR3 totals 15 residues. Unmatched junction bases numbered 7, after V lost 0 bases and J lost 7 bases. Germline V lookup: CDR1 LNHDA, CDR2 SQIVND (reference sequence). The CDR3 DNA follows: TGTGCCAGTAGTATAGATAGTCGGACAGGGTCTGGCTACACCTTC. Its protein product is CASSIDSRTGSGYTF.

The V and J genes are TRBV24-1 and TRBJ1-2; D gene unclear. In germline, CDR1 is KGHDR, CDR2 SFDVKD. The CDR3 has 12 amino acids. Trimming cost V 2 bases and J 9 bases, with 9 bases left between them. CDR3 region: CATSDSPDRYTF. The CDR3 DNA reads as TGTGCCACCAGTGATTCCCCGGATCGCTACACCTTC.

This clonotype was found a few times. The V call is TRBV20-1, the J call TRBJ1-1; D remains ambiguous. This CDR3 is built from 13 residues. Germline CDR1 and CDR2: DFQATT and SNEGSKA (reference sequence). Trimming cost V 5 bases and J 6 bases, with 16 bases left between them. The CDR3 loop is CSAAKDGESEAFF. Here the CDR3 DNA reads TGCAGTGCTGCCAAGGATGGGGAATCTGAAGCTTTCTTT.

The CDR3 DNA reads TGTGCCAGCAGTTTCCTTGACAGGATACCCTCCCTGGGCACTGAAGCTTTCTTT. Protein product: CASSFLDRIPSLGTEAFF. J is TRBJ1-1 and V is TRBV27; D might be TRBD1 (6 bases). This CDR3 contains 18 residues. V lost 3 bases, J lost 4 bases, and 24 bases lay in between. CDR1 MNHEY and CDR2 SMNVEV come from the germline V gene (reference sequence).

This rearrangement joins TRBV19 to TRBJ1-1; the D is unclear. Germline-derived CDR1 and CDR2 are LNHDA and SQIVND (reference sequence). This CDR3 has 14 residues. The V and J ends lost 5 bases and 4 bases respectively, with 14 bases between them. The CDR3 DNA follows: TGTGCCAGTAGTGTGGGGAAGGGTGGCACTGAAGCTTTCTTT. Its protein is CASSVGKGGTEAFF.

This clonotype was recorded only once. This chain joins TRBV9 and TRBJ1-2; 8 bases are a match to TRBD1. This CDR3 is 13 amino acids long. In germline, CDR1 is SGDLS, CDR2 YYNGEE. The J segment lost 8 bases and the V segment lost 5 bases, leaving 8 bases of the junction unmatched. The CDR3, as DNA: TGTGCCAGCAGTAAGGACAGGGAAAGAGGCTACACCTTC. It translates to CASSKDRERGYTF.

J is TRBJ2-3 and V is TRBV20-1, with a weak D call TRBD2 (5 bases). The V and J ends lost 1 base and 1 base respectively, with 12 bases between them. The CDR3 sequence is 15 residues long. CDR1 and CDR2 from the germline V gene are DFQATT and SNEGSKA (reference sequence). CDR3 protein: CSARGGLGGTDTQYF. CDR3 DNA: TGCAGTGCTAGAGGTGGACTCGGAGGCACAGATACGCAGTATTTT.

V and J are TRBV28 and TRBJ2-2; D uncertain. The CDR3 contains 16 residues. Looked up from germline, CDR1 is MDHEN and CDR2 is SYDVKM. Trimming shortened V by 5 bases and J by 4 bases, and 17 bases separated the two germline ends. CDR3 nucleotides: TGTGCCAGCAGTCTATTTACCCTCAGCCGCACCGGGGAGCTGTTTTTT. Amino acid sequence: CASSLFTLSRTGELFF. The variable domain in full, completed from reference TRBV28 and TRBJ2-2, reads DVKVTQSSRYLVKRTGEKVFLECVQDMDHENMFWYRQDPGLGLRLIYFSYDVKMKEKGDIPEGYSVSREKKERFSLILESASTNQTSMYLCASSLFTLSRTGELFFGEGSRLTVL.

The chain is built from TRBV19 and TRBJ2-5; D uncertain. This CDR3 region has 12 residues. CDR1 is LNHDA, CDR2 SQIVND, per germline (reference sequence). Trimming left V 4 bases short and J 0 bases short, with 3 bases between. Here the CDR3 reads CASSSDQETQYF. The DNA for the CDR3 is TGTGCCAGTAGTAGCGACCAAGAGACCCAGTACTTC.

The chain couples TRBV27 to TRBJ2-1; TRBD2 matches at 10 bases. V gave up 8 bases and J gave up 7 bases; unmatched junction bases: 17. The CDR3 loop spans 17 amino acids. Germline V CDR1 and CDR2: MNHEY, SMNVEV (reference sequence). CDR3 residues: CASHLNGISGGVNEQFF. In nucleotides, the CDR3 is TGTGCCAGCCACTTAAACGGGATAAGCGGGGGGGTTAATGAGCAGTTCTTC.

This rearrangement joins TRBV27 to TRBJ1-2, with D perhaps TRBD1 (6 bases). The ends were cut back, 4 bases at V and 9 bases at J, with 18 bases in the middle. Germline V gives CDR1 MNHEY, CDR2 SMNVEV (reference sequence). This CDR3 has 14 amino acids. CDR3 bases: TGTGCCAGCAGTTCCAGGGGCCCCCGTAGGCGCTACACCTTC. Translating it yields CASSSRGPRRRYTF.